The 20 T cell receptor beta chains below come from one sample, sequenced in a study of OX40 agonist ivuxolimab in advanced cancers. Sequenced by immunoSEQ multiplex PCR; TCRdb stores in-frame clones only, minus some. The table shows tens of thousands of clones, with approximately 90% occurring only once. The material was CD4+ or CD8+ T cells sorted from blood, obtained in a trial of the OX40 agonist ivuxolimab. The receptors derive from an adult with an advanced solid tumor such as melanoma, head and neck, liver or kidney cancer.

J is TRBJ2-4 and V is TRBV5-4; D is possibly TRBD1 or TRBD2 (5 bases each). The CDR3 contains 13 residues. V lost 7 bases and J lost 5, with 13 bases in between. Germline V gene data show CDR1 as SGHNT and CDR2 as YYREEE (reference sequence). Written as DNA, the CDR3 is TGTGCCAGCCGGCCCGGGGCCGAAAACATTCAGTACTTC. It encodes CASRPGAENIQYF.

This clone showed up just a few times. The chain combines TRBV7-2 with TRBJ2-7; possible D gene TRBD1, 7 bases. Germline loops: CDR1 SGHTA, CDR2 FQGNSA. V lost 4 bases, J lost 6 bases, and 19 bases lay in between. The CDR3 runs to 15 residues. CDR3: CASSSFGTVGGEQYF. CDR3 nucleotide sequence: TGTGCCAGCAGCTCCTTTGGGACAGTGGGGGGCGAGCAGTACTTC.

The rearrangement links TRBV10-3 to TRBJ2-5; TRBD1 is a possible D gene (5 bases). This CDR3 is 13 amino acids long. Germline V lookup: CDR1 ENHRY, CDR2 SYGVKD. V was pared by 6 bases and J by 5 bases, with 13 bases between. CDR3 sequence reads: CAIRRQPQETQYF. The CDR3 DNA sequence: TGTGCCATCAGGAGACAGCCTCAGGAGACCCAGTACTTC.

The chain carries TRBV7-2 and TRBJ1-4; maybe TRBD1 (6 bases). V was trimmed by 5 bases and J by 5 bases, leaving 9 bases between them. The CDR3 is made up of 13 amino acids. Germline V gene sequence: CDR1 SGHTA, CDR2 FQGNSA. This CDR3 is CASSGQINEKLFF. CDR3 DNA: TGTGCCAGCAGCGGACAGATAAATGAAAAACTGTTTTTT.

This clone was counted a few times. The V and J genes are TRBV28 and TRBJ1-1; the D is unclear. CDR1 is MDHEN, CDR2 SYDVKM, per germline. The germline V and J ends were trimmed by 5 bases and 0 bases, with 7 bases remaining between them. CDR3 length: 13 amino acids. CDR3 sequence reads: CASSGMMNTEAFF. The CDR3, as DNA: TGTGCCAGCAGTGGGATGATGAACACTGAAGCTTTCTTT. The variable domain in full, with the rest retrieved from reference TRBV28 and TRBJ1-1, is DVKVTQSSRYLVKRTGEKVFLECVQDMDHENMFWYRQDPGLGLRLIYFSYDVKMKEKGDIPEGYSVSREKKERFSLILESASTNQTSMYLCASSGMMNTEAFFGQGTRLTVV.

The chain is built from TRBV5-1 and TRBJ2-7; D is possibly TRBD2 (6 bases). The V gene lost 7 bases and the J gene lost 2 bases, with 13 bases spanning the gap. Germline lookup yields CDR1 SGHRS and CDR2 YFSETQ. This CDR3 region has 13 residues. The CDR3 DNA sequence: TGCGCCAGCCCTCCGGGACTCACCTACGAGCAGTACTTC. Translating it yields CASPPGLTYEQYF.

The genes are TRBV9 and TRBJ1-4, with D hard to call. The CDR3 covers 14 residues. CDR1 and CDR2 from the germline V gene are SGDLS and YYNGEE. V lost 1 base, J lost 8 bases, and 12 bases lay in between. In nucleotides, the CDR3 is TGTGCCAGCAGCGTACTCCCGGAGAGGGAAAAACTGTTTTTT. Residues: CASSVLPEREKLFF. The variable domain in full, with the rest retrieved from reference TRBV9 and TRBJ1-4, is DSGVTQTPKHLITATGQRVTLRCSPRSGDLSVYWYQQSLDQGLQFLIQYYNGEERAKGNILERFSAQQFPDLHSELNLSSLELGDSALYFCASSVLPEREKLFFGSGTQLSVL.

V usage is TRBV18 and J usage is TRBJ2-3, with D possibly being TRBD2 (6 bases). Deletions cut 1 base from V and 3 bases from J, with 8 bases between. The V gene's germline CDR1 is KGHSH and CDR2 LQKENI. The CDR3 is made up of 14 amino acids. The CDR3 here is CASSPLGGTDTQYF. CDR3 nucleotides: TGTGCCAGCTCACCACTGGGGGGAACAGATACGCAGTATTTT.

The genes are TRBV5-6 and TRBJ2-2; D ambiguous. V gave up 0 bases and J gave up 7 bases, with 7 bases separating them. Germline lookup yields CDR1 SGHDT and CDR2 YYEEEE. The CDR3 is 13 amino acids. DNA of the CDR3: TGTGCCAGCAGCTTGGGCGGCGTCGGGGAGCTGTTTTTT. Residues: CASSLGGVGELFF.

The chain links TRBV7-9 to TRBJ1-1; D gene unclear. V was cut by 5 bases and J by 0 bases, with 7 bases left in between. The CDR3 runs to 13 residues. Germline assignment: CDR1 SEHNR and CDR2 FQNEAQ (reference sequence). CDR3 nucleotides: TGTGCCAGCAGCCCCGTCCTGAACACTGAAGCTTTCTTT. Translating it yields CASSPVLNTEAFF.

The rearrangement uses TRBV5-1 and TRBJ2-7; 12 nucleotides line up with TRBD2. The CDR3 is 14 amino acids. Germline assignment: CDR1 SGHRS and CDR2 YFSETQ. V trimming: 3 bases; J trimming: 5 bases; junction bases outside the gene matches: 3. The CDR3 region is CASSSGLAGNEQYF. CDR3 DNA sequence: TGCGCCAGCAGCTCAGGACTAGCGGGAAACGAGCAGTACTTC.

The chain employs TRBV5-8 and TRBJ2-1, with unresolved D. CDR1 is SGHTS, CDR2 YDEGEE, per germline. V was trimmed by 7 bases and J by 4 bases, leaving 21 bases between them. The CDR3 sequence is 16 residues long. The CDR3 nucleotides read TGTGCCAGCCCCAATGTCGCCTTATCGAGTTACAATGAGCAGTTCTTC. Protein: CASPNVALSSYNEQFF.

This clone was found once. The rearrangement joins TRBV7-3 to TRBJ2-2; D is unclear. Germline CDR1 SGHTA, CDR2 FQGTGA. V lost 2 bases and J 0 bases, leaving 10 bases between the germline ends. The CDR3 is made up of 16 amino acids. This CDR3 reads CASSLVPLANTGELFF. The CDR3 DNA is TGTGCCAGCAGCTTAGTACCTCTAGCGAACACCGGGGAGCTGTTTTTT.

This clone has only a few counts. The chain recombines TRBV6-6 with TRBJ1-5; maybe TRBD1 (6 bases). V lost 8 bases and J 2 bases, leaving 7 bases between the germline ends. CDR3 size: 12 residues. CDR1 and CDR2 (germline): MNHNY, SVGAGI (reference sequence). The CDR3 sequence: CASRQGNQPQHF. Written as DNA, the CDR3 is TGTGCCAGCCGACAGGGCAATCAGCCCCAGCATTTT.

The chain links TRBV19 to TRBJ2-3; a weak D match, TRBD1 (6 bases). Per germline, CDR1 LNHDA and CDR2 SQIVND (reference sequence). This CDR3 region has 13 residues. The V end lost 7 bases, the J end lost 3 bases, and 11 bases lay between the germline ends. The CDR3 protein is CASTEQGTDTQYF. CDR3 nucleotide sequence: TGTGCCAGTACTGAGCAGGGGACAGATACGCAGTATTTT.

As to this clone: This CDR3 is also generated by other DNA sequences in the sample. The CDR3 DNA is TGTGCCAGCCGAAAGGGGGAGAGCACTGAAGCTTTCTTT. Protein: CASRKGESTEAFF. This chain connects TRBV28 to TRBJ1-1; D is possibly TRBD1 (6 bases). Trimming shortened V by 8 bases and J by 4 bases, and 14 bases separated the two germline ends. CDR1 MDHEN and CDR2 SYDVKM come from the germline V gene. The CDR3 totals 13 residues. The full variable domain, its missing parts supplied by reference TRBV28 and TRBJ1-1, is DVKVTQSSRYLVKRTGEKVFLECVQDMDHENMFWYRQDPGLGLRLIYFSYDVKMKEKGDIPEGYSVSREKKERFSLILESASTNQTSMYLCASRKGESTEAFFGQGTRLTVV.

The V gene is TRBV28, the J gene TRBJ1-6; D ambiguous. CDR1 and CDR2 (germline): MDHEN, SYDVKM. Trimming took 7 bases from V and 7 from J, leaving 14 bases between them. This CDR3 has 14 residues. CDR3 DNA sequence: TGTGCCAGCAACCTGGGAGGTGGAAATTCACCCCTCCACTTT. Its translation: CASNLGGGNSPLHF.

J is TRBJ2-4 and V is TRBV7-2; perhaps D is TRBD1 or TRBD2 (5 bases each). This CDR3 has 13 residues. Per the germline V gene, CDR1 is SGHTA and CDR2 is FQGNSA. V gave up 3 bases and J gave up 7 bases, with 10 bases separating them. CDR3 coding DNA: TGTGCCAGCAGCTTTGCCGAGGGGAACATTCAGTACTTC. As protein: CASSFAEGNIQYF.

The V gene is TRBV7-2, the J gene TRBJ1-4; no firm D call. Germline CDR1 and CDR2: SGHTA and FQGNSA. The CDR3 runs 14 residues. V gave up 5 bases and J gave up 1 base, with 8 bases separating them. The CDR3 here is CASSRSGTNEKLFF. As DNA, the CDR3 is TGTGCCAGCAGCCGAAGTGGAACTAATGAAAAACTGTTTTTT. The full variable domain, completed using reference TRBV7-2 and TRBJ1-4, is GAGVSQSPSNKVTEKGKDVELRCDPISGHTALYWYRQSLGQGLEFLIYFQGNSAPDKSGLPSDRFSAERTGGSVSTLTIQRTQQEDSAVYLCASSRSGTNEKLFFGSGTQLSVL.

The chain employs TRBV18 and TRBJ2-1; TRBD1 is a possible D gene (6 bases). Germline assignment: CDR1 KGHSH and CDR2 LQKENI. V shed 0 bases and J shed 7 bases, with 19 bases lying between them. This CDR3 spans 17 amino acids. CDR3 protein: CASSPPNRQGRKNEQFF. CDR3 DNA sequence: TGTGCCAGCTCACCACCGAACCGGCAGGGGCGGAAAAATGAGCAGTTCTTC.